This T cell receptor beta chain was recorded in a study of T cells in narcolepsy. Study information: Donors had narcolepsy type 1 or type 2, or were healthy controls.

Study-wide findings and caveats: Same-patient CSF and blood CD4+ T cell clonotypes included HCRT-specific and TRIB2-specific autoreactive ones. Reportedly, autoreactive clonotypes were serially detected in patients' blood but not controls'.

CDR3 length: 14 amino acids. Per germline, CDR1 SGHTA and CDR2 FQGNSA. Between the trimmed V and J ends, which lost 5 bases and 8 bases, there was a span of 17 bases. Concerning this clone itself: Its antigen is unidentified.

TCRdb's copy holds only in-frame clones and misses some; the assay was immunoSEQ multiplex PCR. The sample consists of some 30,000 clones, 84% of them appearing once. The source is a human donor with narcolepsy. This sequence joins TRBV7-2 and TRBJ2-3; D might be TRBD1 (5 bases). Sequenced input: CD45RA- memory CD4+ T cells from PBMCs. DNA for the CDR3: TGTGCCAGCAGCCGGGCCTCGACAGACTTTACGCAGTATTTT. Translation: CASSRASTDFTQYF.